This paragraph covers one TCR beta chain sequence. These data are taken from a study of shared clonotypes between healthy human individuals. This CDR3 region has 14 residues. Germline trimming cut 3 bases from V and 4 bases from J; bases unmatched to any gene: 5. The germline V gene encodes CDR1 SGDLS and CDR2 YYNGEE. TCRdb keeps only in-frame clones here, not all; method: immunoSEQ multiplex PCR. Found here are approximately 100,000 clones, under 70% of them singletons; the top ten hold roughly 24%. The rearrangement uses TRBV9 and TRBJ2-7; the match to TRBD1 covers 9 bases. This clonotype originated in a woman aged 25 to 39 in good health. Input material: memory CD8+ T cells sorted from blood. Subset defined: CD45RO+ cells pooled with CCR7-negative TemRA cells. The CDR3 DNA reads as TGTGCCAGCAGCGCTTGGGACAGGGAATACGAGCAGTACTTC. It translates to CASSAWDREYEQYF.